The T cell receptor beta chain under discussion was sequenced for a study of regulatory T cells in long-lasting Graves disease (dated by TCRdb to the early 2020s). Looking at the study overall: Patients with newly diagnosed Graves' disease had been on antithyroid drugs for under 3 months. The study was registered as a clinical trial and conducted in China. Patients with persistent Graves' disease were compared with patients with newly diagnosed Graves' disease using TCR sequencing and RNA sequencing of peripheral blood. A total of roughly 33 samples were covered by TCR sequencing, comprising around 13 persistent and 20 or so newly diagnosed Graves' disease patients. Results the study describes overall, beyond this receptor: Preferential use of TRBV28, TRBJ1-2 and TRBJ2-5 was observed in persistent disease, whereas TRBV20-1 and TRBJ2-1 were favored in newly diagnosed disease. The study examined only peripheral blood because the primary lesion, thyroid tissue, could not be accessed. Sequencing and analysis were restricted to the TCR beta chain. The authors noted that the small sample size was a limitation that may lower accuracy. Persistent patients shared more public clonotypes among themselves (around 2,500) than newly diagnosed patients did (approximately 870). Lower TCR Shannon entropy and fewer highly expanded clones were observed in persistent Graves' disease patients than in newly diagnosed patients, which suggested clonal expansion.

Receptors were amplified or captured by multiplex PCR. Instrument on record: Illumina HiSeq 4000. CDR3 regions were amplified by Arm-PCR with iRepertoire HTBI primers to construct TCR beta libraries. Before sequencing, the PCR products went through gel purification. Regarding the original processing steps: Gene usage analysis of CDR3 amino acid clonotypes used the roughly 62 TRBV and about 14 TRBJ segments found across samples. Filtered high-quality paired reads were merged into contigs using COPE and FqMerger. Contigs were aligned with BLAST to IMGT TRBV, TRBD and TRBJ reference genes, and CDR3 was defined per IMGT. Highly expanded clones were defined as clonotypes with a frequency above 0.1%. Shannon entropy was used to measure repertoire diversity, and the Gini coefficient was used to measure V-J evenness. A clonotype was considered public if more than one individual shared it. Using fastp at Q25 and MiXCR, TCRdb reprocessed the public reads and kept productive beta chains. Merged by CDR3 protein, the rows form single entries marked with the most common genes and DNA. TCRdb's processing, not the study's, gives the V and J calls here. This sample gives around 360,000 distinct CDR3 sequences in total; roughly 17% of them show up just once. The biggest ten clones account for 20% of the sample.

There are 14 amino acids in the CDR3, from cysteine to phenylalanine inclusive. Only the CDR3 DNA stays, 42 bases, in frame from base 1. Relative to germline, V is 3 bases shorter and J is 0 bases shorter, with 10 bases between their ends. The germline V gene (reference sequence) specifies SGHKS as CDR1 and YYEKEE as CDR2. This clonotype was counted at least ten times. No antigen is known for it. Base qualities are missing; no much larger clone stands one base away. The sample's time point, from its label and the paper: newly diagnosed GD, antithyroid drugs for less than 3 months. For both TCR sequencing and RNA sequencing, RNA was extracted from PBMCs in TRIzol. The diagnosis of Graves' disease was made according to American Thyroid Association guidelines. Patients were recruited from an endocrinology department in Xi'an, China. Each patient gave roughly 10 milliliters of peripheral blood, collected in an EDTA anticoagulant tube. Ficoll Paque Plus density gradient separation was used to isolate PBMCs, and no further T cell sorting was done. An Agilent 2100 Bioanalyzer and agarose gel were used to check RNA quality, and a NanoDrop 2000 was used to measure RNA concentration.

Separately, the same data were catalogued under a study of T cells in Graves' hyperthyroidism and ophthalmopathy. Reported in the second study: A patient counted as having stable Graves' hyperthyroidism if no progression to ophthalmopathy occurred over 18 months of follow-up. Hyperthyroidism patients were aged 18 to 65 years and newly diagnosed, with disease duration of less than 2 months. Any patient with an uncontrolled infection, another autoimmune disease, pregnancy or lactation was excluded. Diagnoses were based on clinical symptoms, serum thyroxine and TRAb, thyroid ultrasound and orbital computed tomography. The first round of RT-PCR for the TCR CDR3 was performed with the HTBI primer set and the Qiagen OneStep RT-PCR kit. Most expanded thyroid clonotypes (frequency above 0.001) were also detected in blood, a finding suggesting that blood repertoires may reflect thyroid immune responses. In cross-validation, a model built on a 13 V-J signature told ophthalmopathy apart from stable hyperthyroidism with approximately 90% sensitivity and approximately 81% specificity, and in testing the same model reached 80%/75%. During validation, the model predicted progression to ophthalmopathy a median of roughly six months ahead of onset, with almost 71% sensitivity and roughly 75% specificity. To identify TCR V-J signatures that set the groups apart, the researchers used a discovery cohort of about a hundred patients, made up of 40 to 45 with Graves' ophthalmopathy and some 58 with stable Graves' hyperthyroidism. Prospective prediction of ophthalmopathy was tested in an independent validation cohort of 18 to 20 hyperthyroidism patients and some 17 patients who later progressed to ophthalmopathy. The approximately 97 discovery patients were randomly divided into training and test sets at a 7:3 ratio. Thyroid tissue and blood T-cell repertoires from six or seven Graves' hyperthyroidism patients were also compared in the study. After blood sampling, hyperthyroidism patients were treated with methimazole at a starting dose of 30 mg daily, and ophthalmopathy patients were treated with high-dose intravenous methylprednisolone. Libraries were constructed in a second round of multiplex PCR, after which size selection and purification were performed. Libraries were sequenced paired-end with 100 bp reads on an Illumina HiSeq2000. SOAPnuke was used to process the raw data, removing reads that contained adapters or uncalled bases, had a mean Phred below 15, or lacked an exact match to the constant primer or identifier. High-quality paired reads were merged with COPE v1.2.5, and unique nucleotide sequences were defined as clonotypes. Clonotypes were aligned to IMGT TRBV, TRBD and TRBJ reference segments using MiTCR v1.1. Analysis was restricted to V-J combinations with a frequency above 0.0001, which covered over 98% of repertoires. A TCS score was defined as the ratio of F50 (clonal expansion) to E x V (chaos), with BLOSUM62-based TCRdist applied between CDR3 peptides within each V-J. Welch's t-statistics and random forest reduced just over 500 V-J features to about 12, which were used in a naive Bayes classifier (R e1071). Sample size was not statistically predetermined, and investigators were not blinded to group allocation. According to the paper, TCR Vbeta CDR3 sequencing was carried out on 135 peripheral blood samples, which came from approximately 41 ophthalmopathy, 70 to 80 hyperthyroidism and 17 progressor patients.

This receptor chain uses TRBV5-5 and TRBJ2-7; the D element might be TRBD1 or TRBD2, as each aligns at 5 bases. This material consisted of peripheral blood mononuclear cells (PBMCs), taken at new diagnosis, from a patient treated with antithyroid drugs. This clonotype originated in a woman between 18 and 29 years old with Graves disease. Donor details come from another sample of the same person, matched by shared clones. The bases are TGTGCCAGCAGCTCGCCGGGACGCTCCTACGAGCAGTACTTC. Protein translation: CASSSPGRSYEQYF.